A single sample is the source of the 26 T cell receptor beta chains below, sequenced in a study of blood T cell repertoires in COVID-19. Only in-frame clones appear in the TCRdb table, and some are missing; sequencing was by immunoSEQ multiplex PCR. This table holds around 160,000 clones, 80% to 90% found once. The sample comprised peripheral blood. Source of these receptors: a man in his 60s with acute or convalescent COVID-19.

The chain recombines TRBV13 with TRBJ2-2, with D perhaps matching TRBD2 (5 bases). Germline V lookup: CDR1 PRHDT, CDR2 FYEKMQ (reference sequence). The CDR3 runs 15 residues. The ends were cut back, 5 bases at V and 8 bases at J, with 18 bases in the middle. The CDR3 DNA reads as TGTGCCAGCAGCCCCGGGAACCCGGGCCCGGGGGAGCTGTTTTTT. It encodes CASSPGNPGPGELFF.

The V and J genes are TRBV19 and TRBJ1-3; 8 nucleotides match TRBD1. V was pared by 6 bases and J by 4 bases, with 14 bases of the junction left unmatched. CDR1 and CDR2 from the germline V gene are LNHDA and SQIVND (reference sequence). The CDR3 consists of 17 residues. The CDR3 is CASRRRETGERGNTIYF. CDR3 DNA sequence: TGTGCCAGTAGGAGGCGGGAGACAGGGGAAAGAGGAAACACCATATATTTT.

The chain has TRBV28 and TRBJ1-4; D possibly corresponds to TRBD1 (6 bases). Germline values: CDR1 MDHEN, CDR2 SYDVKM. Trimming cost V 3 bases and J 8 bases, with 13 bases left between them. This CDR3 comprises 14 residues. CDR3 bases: TGTGCCAGCAGTTTCACAGGGACGGGAGAAAAACTGTTTTTT. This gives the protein CASSFTGTGEKLFF.

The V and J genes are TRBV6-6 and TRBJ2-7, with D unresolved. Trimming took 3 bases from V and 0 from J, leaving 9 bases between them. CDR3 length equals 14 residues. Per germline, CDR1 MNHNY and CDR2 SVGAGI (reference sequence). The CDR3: CASSYAQPSYEQYF. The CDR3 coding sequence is TGTGCCAGCAGTTATGCACAACCCTCCTACGAGCAGTACTTC.

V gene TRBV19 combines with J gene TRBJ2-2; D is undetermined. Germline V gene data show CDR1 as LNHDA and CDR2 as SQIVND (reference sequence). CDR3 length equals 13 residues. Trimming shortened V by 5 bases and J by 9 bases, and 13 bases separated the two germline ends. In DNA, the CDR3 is TGTGCCAGTAGTCTCCGCCCCGGTAGGGAGCTGTTTTTT. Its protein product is CASSLRPGRELFF.

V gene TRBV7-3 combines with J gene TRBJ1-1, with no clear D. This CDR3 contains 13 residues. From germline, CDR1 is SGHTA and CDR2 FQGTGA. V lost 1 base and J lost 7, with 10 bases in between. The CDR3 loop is CASSLSKSDEAFF. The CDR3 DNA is TGTGCCAGCAGCTTAAGTAAGTCAGATGAAGCTTTCTTT. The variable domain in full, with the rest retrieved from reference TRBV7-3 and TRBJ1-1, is GAGVSQTPSNKVTEKGKYVELRCDPISGHTALYWYRQSLGQGPEFLIYFQGTGAADDSGLPNDRFFAVRPEGSVSTLKIQRTERGDSAVYLCASSLSKSDEAFFGQGTRLTVV.

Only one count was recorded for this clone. CDR3 sequence: CSASSRVAGVNEKLFF. The CDR3 DNA sequence: TGCAGTGCTAGTTCTCGGGTGGCAGGGGTAAATGAAAAACTGTTTTTT. The gene calls are TRBV20-1 and TRBJ1-4, with D possibly being TRBD1 (6 bases). Deletions cut 3 bases from V and 5 bases from J, with 19 bases between. Per the germline V gene, CDR1 is DFQATT and CDR2 is SNEGSKA (reference sequence). The CDR3 is made up of 16 amino acids.

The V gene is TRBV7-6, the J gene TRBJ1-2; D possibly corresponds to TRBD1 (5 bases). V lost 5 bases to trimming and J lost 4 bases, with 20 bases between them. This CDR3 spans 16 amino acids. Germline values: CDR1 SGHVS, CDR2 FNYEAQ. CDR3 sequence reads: CASSPTRTQAFYGYTF. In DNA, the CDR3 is TGTGCCAGCAGCCCGACGAGAACACAGGCGTTCTATGGCTACACCTTC.

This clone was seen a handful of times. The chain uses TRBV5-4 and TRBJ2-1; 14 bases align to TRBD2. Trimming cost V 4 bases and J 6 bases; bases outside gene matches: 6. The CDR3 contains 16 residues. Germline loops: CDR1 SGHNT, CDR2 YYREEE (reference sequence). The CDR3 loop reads CASSRTSGGPLNEQFF. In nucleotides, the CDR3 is TGTGCCAGCAGCCGGACTAGCGGGGGGCCTCTCAATGAGCAGTTCTTC.

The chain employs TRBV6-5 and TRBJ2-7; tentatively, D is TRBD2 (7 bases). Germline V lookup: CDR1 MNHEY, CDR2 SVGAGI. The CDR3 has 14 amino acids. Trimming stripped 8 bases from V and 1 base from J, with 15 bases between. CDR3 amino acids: CASPKGGLSYEQYF. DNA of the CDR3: TGTGCCAGCCCGAAGGGGGGGCTATCCTACGAGCAGTACTTC.

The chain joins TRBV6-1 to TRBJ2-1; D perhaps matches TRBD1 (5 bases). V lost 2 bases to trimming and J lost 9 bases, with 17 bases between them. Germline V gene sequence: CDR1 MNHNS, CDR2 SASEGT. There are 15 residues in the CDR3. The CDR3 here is CASSESQGLRSEQFF. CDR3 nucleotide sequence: TGTGCCAGCAGTGAAAGCCAGGGTCTACGGAGTGAGCAGTTCTTC.

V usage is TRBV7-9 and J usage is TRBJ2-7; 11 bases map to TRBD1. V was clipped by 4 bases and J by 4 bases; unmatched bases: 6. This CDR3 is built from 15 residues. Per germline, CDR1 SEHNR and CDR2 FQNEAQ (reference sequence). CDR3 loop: CASSSHGTGGYEQYF. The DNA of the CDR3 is TGTGCCAGCAGCTCTCACGGGACAGGGGGGTACGAGCAGTACTTC.

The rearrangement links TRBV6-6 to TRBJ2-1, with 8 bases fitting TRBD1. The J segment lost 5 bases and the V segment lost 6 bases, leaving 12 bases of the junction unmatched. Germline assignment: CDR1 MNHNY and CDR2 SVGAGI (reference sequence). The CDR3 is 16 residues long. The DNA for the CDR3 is TGTGCCAGCAGCTTATTGGGGACAGGACAAAACAATGAGCAGTTCTTC. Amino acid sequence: CASSLLGTGQNNEQFF.

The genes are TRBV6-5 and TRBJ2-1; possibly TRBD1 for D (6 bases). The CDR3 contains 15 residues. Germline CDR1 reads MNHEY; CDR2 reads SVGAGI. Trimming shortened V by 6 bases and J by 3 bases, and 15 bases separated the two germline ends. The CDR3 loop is CASSSDRRNYNEQFF. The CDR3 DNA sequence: TGTGCCAGCAGCTCCGACAGGAGGAACTACAATGAGCAGTTCTTC.

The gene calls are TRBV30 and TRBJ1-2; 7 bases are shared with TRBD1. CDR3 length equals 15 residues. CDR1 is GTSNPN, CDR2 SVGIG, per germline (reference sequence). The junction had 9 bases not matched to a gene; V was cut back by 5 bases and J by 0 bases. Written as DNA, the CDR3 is TGTGCCTGGGATAGGGACAGCGTTCCTAACTATGGCTACACCTTC. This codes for CAWDRDSVPNYGYTF.

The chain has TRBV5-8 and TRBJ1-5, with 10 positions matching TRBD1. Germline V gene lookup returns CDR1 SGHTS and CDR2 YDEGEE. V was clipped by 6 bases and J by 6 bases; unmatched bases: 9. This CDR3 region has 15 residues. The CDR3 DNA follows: TGTGCCAGCACCCCAGTGGGGGACAGGGGTCAGCCCCAGCATTTT. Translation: CASTPVGDRGQPQHF.

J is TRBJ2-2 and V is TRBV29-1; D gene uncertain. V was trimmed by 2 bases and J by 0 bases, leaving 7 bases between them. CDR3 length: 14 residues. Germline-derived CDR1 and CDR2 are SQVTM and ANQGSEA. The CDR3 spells CSVEPGANTGELFF. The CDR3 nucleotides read TGCAGCGTTGAACCCGGAGCGAACACCGGGGAGCTGTTTTTT.

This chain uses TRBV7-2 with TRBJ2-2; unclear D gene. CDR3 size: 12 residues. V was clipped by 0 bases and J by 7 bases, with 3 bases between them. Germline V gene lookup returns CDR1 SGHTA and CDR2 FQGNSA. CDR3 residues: CASSLAIGELFF. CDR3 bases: TGTGCCAGCAGCTTAGCCATCGGGGAGCTGTTTTTT.

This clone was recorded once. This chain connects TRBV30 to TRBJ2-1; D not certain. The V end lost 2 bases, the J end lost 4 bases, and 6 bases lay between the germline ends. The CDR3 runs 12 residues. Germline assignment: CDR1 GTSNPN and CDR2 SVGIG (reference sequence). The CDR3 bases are TGTGCCTGGAGTCCCGTATACAATGAGCAGTTCTTC. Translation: CAWSPVYNEQFF.

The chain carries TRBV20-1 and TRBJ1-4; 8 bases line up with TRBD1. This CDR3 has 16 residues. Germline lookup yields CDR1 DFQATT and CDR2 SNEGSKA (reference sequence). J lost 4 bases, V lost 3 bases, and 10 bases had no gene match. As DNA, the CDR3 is TGCAGTGCTAGTAACCCGGGACAGGCGTATAATGAAAAACTGTTTTTT. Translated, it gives CSASNPGQAYNEKLFF.

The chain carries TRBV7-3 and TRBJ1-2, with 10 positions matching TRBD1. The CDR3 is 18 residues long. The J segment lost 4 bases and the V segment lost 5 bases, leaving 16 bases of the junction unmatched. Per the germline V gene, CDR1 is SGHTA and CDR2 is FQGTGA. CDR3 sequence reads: CASSPQPGQGRSFYGYTF. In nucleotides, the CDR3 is TGTGCCAGCAGCCCGCAACCGGGACAGGGGCGATCTTTCTATGGCTACACCTTC. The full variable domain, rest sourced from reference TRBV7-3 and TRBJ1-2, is GAGVSQTPSNKVTEKGKYVELRCDPISGHTALYWYRQSLGQGPEFLIYFQGTGAADDSGLPNDRFFAVRPEGSVSTLKIQRTERGDSAVYLCASSPQPGQGRSFYGYTFGSGTRLTVV.

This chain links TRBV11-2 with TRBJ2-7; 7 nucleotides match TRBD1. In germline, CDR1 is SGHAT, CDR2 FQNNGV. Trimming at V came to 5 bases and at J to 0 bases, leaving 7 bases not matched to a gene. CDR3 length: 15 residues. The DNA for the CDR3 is TGTGCCAGCAGCACCTACAGGGGCCTCTCCTACGAGCAGTACTTC. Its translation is CASSTYRGLSYEQYF. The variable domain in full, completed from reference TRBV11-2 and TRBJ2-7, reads EAGVAQSPRYKIIEKRQSVAFWCNPISGHATLYWYQQILGQGPKLLIQFQNNGVVDDSQLPKDRFSAERLKGVDSTLKIQPAKLEDSAVYLCASSTYRGLSYEQYFGPGTRLTVT.

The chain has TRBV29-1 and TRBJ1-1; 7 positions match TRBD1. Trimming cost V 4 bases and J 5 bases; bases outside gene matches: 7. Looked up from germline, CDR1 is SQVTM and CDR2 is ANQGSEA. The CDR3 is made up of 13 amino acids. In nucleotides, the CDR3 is TGCAGCGTTGCACAGGGGACGGGAACTGAAGCTTTCTTT. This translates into CSVAQGTGTEAFF.

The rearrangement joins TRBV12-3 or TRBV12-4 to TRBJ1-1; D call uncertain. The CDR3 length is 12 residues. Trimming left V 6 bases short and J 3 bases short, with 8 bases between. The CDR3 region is CASSPVYTEAFF. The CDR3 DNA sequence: TGTGCCAGCAGCCCAGTGTACACTGAAGCTTTCTTT.

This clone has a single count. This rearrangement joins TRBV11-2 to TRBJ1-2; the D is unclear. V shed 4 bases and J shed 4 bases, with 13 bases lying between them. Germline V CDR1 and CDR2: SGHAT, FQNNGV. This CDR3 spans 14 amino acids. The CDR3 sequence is CASSSDDTFYGYTF. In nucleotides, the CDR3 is TGTGCCAGCAGCTCGGATGACACCTTCTATGGCTACACCTTC.

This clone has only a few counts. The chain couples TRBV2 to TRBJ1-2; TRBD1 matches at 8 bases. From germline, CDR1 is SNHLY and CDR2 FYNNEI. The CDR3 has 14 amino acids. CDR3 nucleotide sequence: TGTGCAAGGCAGGGGGCTTACCTTAACTATGGCTACACCTTC. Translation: CARQGAYLNYGYTF. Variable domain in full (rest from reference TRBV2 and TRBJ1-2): EPEVTQTPSHQVTQMGQEVILRCVPISNHLYFYWYRQILGQKVEFLVSFYNNEISEKSEIFDDQFSVERPDGSNFTLKIRSTKLEDSAMYFCARQGAYLNYGYTFGSGTRLTVV.